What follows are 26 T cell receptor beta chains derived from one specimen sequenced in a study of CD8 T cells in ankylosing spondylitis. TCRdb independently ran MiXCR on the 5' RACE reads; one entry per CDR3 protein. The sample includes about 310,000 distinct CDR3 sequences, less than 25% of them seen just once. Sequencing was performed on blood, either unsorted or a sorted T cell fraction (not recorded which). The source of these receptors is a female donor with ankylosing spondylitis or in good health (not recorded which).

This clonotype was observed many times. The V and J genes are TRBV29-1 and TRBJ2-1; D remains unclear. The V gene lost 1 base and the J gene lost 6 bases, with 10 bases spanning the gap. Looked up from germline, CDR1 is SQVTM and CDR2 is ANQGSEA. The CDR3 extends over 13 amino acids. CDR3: CSVEVSRSNEQFF. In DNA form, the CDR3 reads TGCAGCGTTGAAGTCAGCCGGAGCAATGAGCAGTTCTTC.

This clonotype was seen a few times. The CDR3: CASSLVEGKQYF. The CDR3 DNA follows: TGTGCCAGCAGTTTAGTCGAGGGGAAGCAGTACTTC. The chain combines TRBV12-3 or TRBV12-4 with TRBJ2-7; either TRBD1 or TRBD2 may supply D (5 bases each). The CDR3 has 12 amino acids. V was pared by 1 base and J by 8 bases, with 9 bases between.

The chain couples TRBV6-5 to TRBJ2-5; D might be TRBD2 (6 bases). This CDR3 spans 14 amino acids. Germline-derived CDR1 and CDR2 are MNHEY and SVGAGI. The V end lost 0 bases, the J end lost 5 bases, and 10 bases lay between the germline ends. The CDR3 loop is CASSYSAGRETQYF. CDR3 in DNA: TGTGCCAGCAGTTACTCGGCAGGGAGGGAGACCCAGTACTTC.

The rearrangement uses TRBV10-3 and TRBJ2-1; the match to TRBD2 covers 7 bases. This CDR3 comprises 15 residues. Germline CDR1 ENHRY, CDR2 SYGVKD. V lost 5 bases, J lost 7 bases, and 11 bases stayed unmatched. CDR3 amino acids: CAISTSGTYGNEQFF. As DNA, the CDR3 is TGTGCCATCAGTACAAGCGGGACCTACGGGAATGAGCAGTTCTTC.

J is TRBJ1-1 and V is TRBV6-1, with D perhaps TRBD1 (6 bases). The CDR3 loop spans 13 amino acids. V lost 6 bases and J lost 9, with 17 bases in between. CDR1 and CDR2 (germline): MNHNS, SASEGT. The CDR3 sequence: CASSPGHHLKAFF. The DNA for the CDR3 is TGTGCCAGCAGCCCGGGACACCACCTTAAAGCTTTCTTT.

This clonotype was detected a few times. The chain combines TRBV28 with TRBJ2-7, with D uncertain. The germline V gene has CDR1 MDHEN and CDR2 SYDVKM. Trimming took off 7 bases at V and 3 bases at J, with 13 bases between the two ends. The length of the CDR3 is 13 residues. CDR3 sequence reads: CASKVSAHYEQYF. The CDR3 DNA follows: TGTGCCAGCAAGGTATCGGCTCACTACGAGCAGTACTTC.

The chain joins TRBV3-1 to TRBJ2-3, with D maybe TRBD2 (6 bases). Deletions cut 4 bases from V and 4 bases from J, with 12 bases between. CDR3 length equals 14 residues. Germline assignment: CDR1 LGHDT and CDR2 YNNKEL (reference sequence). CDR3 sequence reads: CASSPTTSSDTQYF. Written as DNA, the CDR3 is TGTGCCAGCAGCCCGACTACTAGCTCAGATACGCAGTATTTT.

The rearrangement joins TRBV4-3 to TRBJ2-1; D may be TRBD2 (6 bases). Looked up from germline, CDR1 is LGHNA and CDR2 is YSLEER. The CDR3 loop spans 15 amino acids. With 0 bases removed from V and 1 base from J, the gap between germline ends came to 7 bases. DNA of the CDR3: TGCGCCAGCAGCCAAGAGGGACTTTCCTACAATGAGCAGTTCTTC. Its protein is CASSQEGLSYNEQFF.

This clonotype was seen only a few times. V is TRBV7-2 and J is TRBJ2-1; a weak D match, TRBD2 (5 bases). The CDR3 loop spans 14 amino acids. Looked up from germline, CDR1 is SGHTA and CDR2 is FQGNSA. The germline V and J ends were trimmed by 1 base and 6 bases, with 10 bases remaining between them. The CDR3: CASSLVGGSNEQFF. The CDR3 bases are TGTGCCAGCAGCTTAGTTGGTGGGAGCAATGAGCAGTTCTTC.

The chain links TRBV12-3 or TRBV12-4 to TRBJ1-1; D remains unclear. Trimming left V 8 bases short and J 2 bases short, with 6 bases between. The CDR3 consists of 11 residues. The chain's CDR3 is CASGINTEAFF. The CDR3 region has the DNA TGTGCCAGCGGAATTAACACTGAAGCTTTCTTT.

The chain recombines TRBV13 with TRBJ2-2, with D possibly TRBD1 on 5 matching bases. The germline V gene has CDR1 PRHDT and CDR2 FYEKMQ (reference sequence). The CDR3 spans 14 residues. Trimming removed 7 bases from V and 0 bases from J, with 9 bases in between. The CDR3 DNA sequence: TGTGCCAGCACCCTGGACACGAACACCGGGGAGCTGTTTTTT. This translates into CASTLDTNTGELFF.

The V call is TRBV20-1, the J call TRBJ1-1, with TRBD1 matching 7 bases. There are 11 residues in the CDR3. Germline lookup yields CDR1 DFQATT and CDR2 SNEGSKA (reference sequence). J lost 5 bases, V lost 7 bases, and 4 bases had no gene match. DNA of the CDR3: TGCAGTGGTTACAGGGGAACTGAAGCTTTCTTT. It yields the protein CSGYRGTEAFF.

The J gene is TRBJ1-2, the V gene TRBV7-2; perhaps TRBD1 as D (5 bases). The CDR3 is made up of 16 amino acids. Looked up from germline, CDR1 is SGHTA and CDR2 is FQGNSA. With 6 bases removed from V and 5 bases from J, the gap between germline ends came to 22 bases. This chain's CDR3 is CASRISGAGGQYGYTF. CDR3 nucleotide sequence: TGTGCCAGCAGAATCTCCGGGGCAGGAGGGCAGTATGGCTACACCTTC.

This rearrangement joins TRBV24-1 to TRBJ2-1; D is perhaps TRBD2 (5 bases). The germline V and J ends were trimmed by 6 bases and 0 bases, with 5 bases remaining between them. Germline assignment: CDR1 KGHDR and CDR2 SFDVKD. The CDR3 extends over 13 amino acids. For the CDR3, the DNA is TGTGCCACCAGTAGCGGCTCCTACAATGAGCAGTTCTTC. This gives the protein CATSSGSYNEQFF.

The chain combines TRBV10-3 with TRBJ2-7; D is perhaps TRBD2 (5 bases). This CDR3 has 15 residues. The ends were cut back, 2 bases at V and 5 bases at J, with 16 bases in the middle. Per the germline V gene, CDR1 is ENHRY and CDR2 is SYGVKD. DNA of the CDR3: TGTGCCATCAGTGAGGCGGGCCACCCTGTGGACGAGCAGTACTTC. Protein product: CAISEAGHPVDEQYF.

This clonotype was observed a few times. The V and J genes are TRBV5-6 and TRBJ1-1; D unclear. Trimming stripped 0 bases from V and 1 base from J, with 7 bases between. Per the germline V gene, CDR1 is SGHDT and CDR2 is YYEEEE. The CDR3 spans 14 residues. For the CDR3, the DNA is TGTGCCAGCAGCTTGGTAATACGGAACACTGAAGCTTTCTTT. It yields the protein CASSLVIRNTEAFF.

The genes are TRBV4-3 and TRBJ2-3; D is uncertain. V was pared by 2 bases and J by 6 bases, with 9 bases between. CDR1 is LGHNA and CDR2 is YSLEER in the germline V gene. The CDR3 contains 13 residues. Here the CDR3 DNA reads TGCGCCAGCAGCCAAAAGTCCCCCGATACGCAGTATTTT. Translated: CASSQKSPDTQYF.

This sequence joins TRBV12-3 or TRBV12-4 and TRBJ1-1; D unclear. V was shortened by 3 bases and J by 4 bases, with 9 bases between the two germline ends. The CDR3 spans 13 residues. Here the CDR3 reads CASSFQSPTEAFF. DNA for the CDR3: TGTGCCAGCAGTTTTCAGTCCCCCACTGAAGCTTTCTTT.

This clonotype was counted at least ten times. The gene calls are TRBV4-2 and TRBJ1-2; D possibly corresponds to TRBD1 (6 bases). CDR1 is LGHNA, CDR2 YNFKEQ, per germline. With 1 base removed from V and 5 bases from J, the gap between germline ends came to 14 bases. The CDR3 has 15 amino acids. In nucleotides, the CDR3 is TGTGCCAGCAGCCAAGCGGCCCAGGGGATATATGGCTACACCTTC. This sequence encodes CASSQAAQGIYGYTF.

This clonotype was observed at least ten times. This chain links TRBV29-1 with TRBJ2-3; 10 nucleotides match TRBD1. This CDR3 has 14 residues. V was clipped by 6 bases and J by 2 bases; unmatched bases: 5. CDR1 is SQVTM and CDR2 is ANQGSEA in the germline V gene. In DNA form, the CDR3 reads TGCAGCGTGTGGACAGGGGGGTTCACAGATACGCAGTATTTT. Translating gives CSVWTGGFTDTQYF.

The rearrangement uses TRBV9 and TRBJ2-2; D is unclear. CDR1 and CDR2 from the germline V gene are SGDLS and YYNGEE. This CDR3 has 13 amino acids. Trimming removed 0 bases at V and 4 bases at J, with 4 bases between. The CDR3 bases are TGTGCCAGCAGCGTAGCAGCCACCGGGGAGCTGTTTTTT. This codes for CASSVAATGELFF.

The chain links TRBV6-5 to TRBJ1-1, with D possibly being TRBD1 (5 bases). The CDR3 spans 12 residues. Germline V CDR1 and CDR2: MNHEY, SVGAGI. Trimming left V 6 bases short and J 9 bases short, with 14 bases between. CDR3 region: CASRGSGSKAFF. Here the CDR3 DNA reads TGTGCCAGCAGGGGATCAGGGTCTAAAGCTTTCTTT.

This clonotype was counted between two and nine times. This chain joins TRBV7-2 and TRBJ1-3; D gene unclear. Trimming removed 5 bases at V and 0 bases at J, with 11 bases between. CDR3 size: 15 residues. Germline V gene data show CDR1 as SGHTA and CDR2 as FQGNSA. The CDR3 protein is CASSTPQISGNTIYF. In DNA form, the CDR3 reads TGTGCCAGCAGCACTCCTCAAATCTCTGGAAACACCATATATTTT.

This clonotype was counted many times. Here the CDR3 reads CSAPIQGTFQETQYF. CDR3 nucleotides: TGCAGTGCTCCGATACAGGGGACGTTCCAAGAGACCCAGTACTTC. The rearrangement joins TRBV20-1 to TRBJ2-5; 7 nucleotides line up with TRBD1. Germline CDR1 DFQATT, CDR2 SNEGSKA (reference sequence). The CDR3 consists of 15 residues. V lost 5 bases to trimming and J lost 1 base; unmatched junction nucleotides: 10.

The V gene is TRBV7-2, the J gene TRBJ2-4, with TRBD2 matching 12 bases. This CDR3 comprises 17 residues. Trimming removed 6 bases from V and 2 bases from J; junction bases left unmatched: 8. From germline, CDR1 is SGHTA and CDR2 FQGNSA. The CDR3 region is CASSLTSGRSPKNIQYF. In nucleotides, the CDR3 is TGTGCCAGCAGTCTAACTAGCGGGAGGAGTCCCAAAAACATTCAGTACTTC.

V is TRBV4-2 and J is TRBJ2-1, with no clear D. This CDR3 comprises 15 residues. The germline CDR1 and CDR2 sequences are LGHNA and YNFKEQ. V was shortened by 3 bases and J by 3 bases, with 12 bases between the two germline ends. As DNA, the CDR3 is TGTGCCAGCAGCCATGAGGTCGGCGGCTACAATGAGCAGTTCTTC. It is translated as CASSHEVGGYNEQFF.